This T cell receptor (beta chain) came from a study of control samples from healthy donors and cancer patients. Assay: immunoSEQ multiplex PCR; the TCRdb copy retains only in-frame clones and omits some. Here the sample spans roughly 150,000 clones, over 90% being singletons. The TCR comes from a man aged 45-65 years in good health. Sequencing used blood.

The CDR3 region has the DNA TGTGCCAGCAGTCGAAACAGGGGCGGTGAAGCTTTCTTT. This codes for CASSRNRGGEAFF. The rearrangement joins TRBV28 to TRBJ1-1, with 7 bases fitting TRBD1. J gave up 7 bases and V 5 bases, and 7 bases lay outside the gene matches. The CDR3 has 13 amino acids. Germline CDR1 and CDR2: MDHEN and SYDVKM.